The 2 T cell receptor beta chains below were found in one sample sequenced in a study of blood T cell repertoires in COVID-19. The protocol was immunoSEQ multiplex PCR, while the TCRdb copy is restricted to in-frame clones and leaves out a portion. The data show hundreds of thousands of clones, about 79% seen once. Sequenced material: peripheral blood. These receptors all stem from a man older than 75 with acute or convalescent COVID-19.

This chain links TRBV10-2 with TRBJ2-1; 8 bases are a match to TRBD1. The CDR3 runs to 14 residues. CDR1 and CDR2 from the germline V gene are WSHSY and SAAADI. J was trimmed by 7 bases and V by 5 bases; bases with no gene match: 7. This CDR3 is CASSRQGSGNEQFF. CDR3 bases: TGCGCCAGCAGTAGACAGGGGTCTGGGAATGAGCAGTTCTTC.

In DNA form, the CDR3 reads TGTGCCAGTAGTATAGTAGGGGCGCCTGGGAATCAGCCCCAGCATTTT. Translating gives CASSIVGAPGNQPQHF. J is TRBJ1-5 and V is TRBV19; maybe TRBD1 (5 bases). V dropped 1 base and J dropped 4 bases, with 14 bases sitting between them. CDR1 is LNHDA and CDR2 is SQIVND in the germline V gene (reference sequence). The CDR3 consists of 16 residues.